Sequencing of this T cell receptor beta chain was carried out in a study of PD-L1 blockade in urothelial cancer. As for the study in general: Patients' histories included 0 to 3 prior chemotherapy regimens. Blood analysis took place 3 weeks (second dose) and 6 weeks after treatment start. Blood yielded a median of 141,255 T cells per sample. Study-wide results and limits: For durable-benefit patients, tumor-associated blood clones expanded more at 3 weeks.

TCRdb keeps only in-frame clones here, not all; method: immunoSEQ multiplex PCR. The sample carries roughly 28,000 clones, approximately 81% recorded once. Time point reported: peripheral blood 6 weeks after treatment start. Concerning this clone: Its antigen remains unidentified.

V was cut by 7 bases and J by 7 bases, with 19 bases left in between. The CDR3 spans 14 residues. Germline values: CDR1 MNHEY, CDR2 SVGAGI. The receptor was derived from an older man with urothelial cancer. The sequences come from PBMCs, collected around atezolizumab (anti-PD-L1) treatment. The V gene is TRBV6-5, the J gene TRBJ1-2; D gene ambiguous. CDR3 nucleotide sequence: TGTGCCAGCATGGAGACCGATGGGTTAGGTGGCTACACCTTC. Its translation: CASMETDGLGGYTF.